This T cell receptor (beta chain) was profiled in a study of T cells after yellow fever vaccination. A single record per CDR3 protein comes from TCRdb applying MiXCR to the 5' RACE reads. The repertoire holds approximately 90,000 distinct CDR3 sequences, with less than 6% as singletons. There are many counts of this clonotype. The V gene lost 3 bases and the J gene lost 3 bases, with 9 bases spanning the gap. Germline V gene sequence: CDR1 WSHSY, CDR2 SAAADI. CDR3 length equals 13 residues. Sequences were derived from CD8+ T cells sorted from PBMCs, sampled 10 days after the yellow fever booster vaccination. The receptor was isolated from a man younger than 35 who received the YFV17D yellow fever vaccine. The gene calls are TRBV10-2 and TRBJ2-7; D not resolved. CDR3: CASSDGVFYEQYV. The CDR3 coding sequence is TGCGCCAGCAGTGACGGTGTTTTCTACGAGCAGTACGTC.